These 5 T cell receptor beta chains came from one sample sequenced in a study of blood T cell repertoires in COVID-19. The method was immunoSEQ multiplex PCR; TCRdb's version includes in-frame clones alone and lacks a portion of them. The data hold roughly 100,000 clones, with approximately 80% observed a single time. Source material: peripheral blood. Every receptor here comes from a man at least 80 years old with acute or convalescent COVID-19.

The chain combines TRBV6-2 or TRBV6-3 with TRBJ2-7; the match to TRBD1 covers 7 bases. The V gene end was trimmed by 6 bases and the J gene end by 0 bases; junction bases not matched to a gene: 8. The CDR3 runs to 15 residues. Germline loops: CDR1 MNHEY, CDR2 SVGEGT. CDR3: CASSRSRDSSYEQYF. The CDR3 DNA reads TGTGCCAGCAGCAGATCCCGGGACAGCTCCTACGAGCAGTACTTC.

The CDR3 loop is CASSRRDSNYEQYF. CDR3 bases: TGTGCCAGCAGTCGCCGGGACTCGAACTACGAGCAGTACTTC. The rearrangement links TRBV6-5 to TRBJ2-7; maybe TRBD2 (6 bases). The ends were cut back, 5 bases at V and 3 bases at J, with 14 bases in the middle. The CDR3 is made up of 14 amino acids. Germline CDR1 reads MNHEY; CDR2 reads SVGAGI.

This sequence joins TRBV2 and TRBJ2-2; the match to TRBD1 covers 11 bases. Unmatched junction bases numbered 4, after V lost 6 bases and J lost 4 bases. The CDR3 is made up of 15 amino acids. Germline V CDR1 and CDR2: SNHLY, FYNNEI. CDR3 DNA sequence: TGTGCCAGCAGCGCCGGGACAGGGGGCACCGGGGAGCTGTTTTTT. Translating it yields CASSAGTGGTGELFF.

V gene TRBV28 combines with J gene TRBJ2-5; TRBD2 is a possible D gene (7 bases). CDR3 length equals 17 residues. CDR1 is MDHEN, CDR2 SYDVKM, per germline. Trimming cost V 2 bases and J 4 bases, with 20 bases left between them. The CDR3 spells CASSLLGGAGRGETQYF. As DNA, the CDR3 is TGTGCCAGCAGTTTACTAGGGGGGGCCGGCCGGGGAGAGACCCAGTACTTC.

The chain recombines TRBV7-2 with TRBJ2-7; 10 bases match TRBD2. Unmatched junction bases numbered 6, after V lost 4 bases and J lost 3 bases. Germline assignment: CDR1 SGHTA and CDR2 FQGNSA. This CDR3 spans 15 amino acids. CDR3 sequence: CASSSAGTSDYEQYF. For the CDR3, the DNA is TGTGCCAGCAGCTCTGCCGGGACTAGCGACTACGAGCAGTACTTC. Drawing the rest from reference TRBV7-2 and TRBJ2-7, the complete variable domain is GAGVSQSPSNKVTEKGKDVELRCDPISGHTALYWYRQSLGQGLEFLIYFQGNSAPDKSGLPSDRFSAERTGGSVSTLTIQRTQQEDSAVYLCASSSAGTSDYEQYFGPGTRLTVT.